Below are 15 T cell receptor beta chains sequenced from a single sample in a study of glioma-infiltrating T cells after dendritic cell vaccination. Noted time point: after dendritic cell vaccination, including at tumor progression/relapse. Profiling relied on immunoSEQ multiplex PCR, and the TCRdb table lists in-frame clones only, not all of them. The sample yields 85,000 to 100,000 clones, 85% seen once. This material consisted of blood, taken after dendritic cell vaccination. These receptors came from a human donor with glioblastoma.

A note on this clone: An end of the junction differs from the germline gene, which may be a read error. V and J are TRBV29-1 and TRBJ2-3, with 7 bases aligning to TRBD2. Germline V gives CDR1 SQVTM, CDR2 ANQGSEA. CDR3 length: 16 residues. The CDR3 loop reads CSVEGGWEGVWDMQYF. DNA for the CDR3: TGCAGCGTTGAAGGAGGGTGGGAGGGAGTTTGGGATATGCAGTATTTT.

V usage is TRBV14 and J usage is TRBJ1-2, with 7 positions matching TRBD1. Germline CDR1 reads SGHDN; CDR2 reads FVKESK. CDR3 length equals 21 residues. Trimming cost V 0 bases and J 0 bases; bases outside gene matches: 19. The CDR3 spells CASSQDSALKFDDRANYGYTF. In nucleotides, the CDR3 is TGTGCCAGCAGCCAAGATTCAGCCCTCAAGTTTGACGACAGGGCTAACTATGGCTACACCTTC.

The chain joins TRBV4-1 to TRBJ1-6; D gene ambiguous. The V end was cut by 1 base, the J end by 7 bases, with 17 bases between. From germline, CDR1 is MGHRA and CDR2 YSYEKL. This CDR3 comprises 17 residues. The CDR3 DNA follows: TGCGCCAGCAGCCAAGTCCCAAACCCAGTGTCGAATTCACCCCTCCACTTT. Protein sequence: CASSQVPNPVSNSPLHF.

This clone showed up just once. For the CDR3, the DNA is TGCGCCAGCAGCCAGGGGCCGATTGAGACCCAGTACTTC. It specifies CASSQGPIETQYF. This chain joins TRBV5-1 and TRBJ2-5; perhaps TRBD1 as D (6 bases). The CDR3 runs 13 residues. Per the germline V gene, CDR1 is SGHRS and CDR2 is YFSETQ. V was clipped by 4 bases and J by 5 bases, with 12 bases between them. The entire variable domain, with the rest obtained from reference TRBV5-1 and TRBJ2-5, is as follows: KAGVTQTPRYLIKTRGQQVTLSCSPISGHRSVSWYQQTPGQGLQFLFEYFSETQRNKGNFPGRFSGRQFSNSRSEMNVSTLELGDSALYLCASSQGPIETQYFGPGTRLLVL.

The chain recombines TRBV19 with TRBJ1-2; perhaps TRBD1 as D (6 bases). V shed 3 bases and J shed 7 bases, with 15 bases lying between them. The CDR3 runs 14 residues. The germline V gene encodes CDR1 LNHDA and CDR2 SQIVND (reference sequence). The CDR3 loop reads CASSITGSGFGYTF. The DNA of the CDR3 is TGTGCCAGTAGTATCACAGGGTCTGGATTTGGCTACACCTTC. Combining the CDR3 with reference TRBV19 and TRBJ1-2 gives the whole variable domain DGGITQSPKYLFRKEGQNVTLSCEQNLNHDAMYWYRQDPGQGLRLIYYSQIVNDFQKGDIAEGYSVSREKKESFPLTVTSAQKNPTAFYLCASSITGSGFGYTFGSGTRLTVV.

The rearrangement uses TRBV6-5 and TRBJ2-7; TRBD1 aligns across 8 bases. Losses at the gene ends were 5 bases for V and 2 bases for J; bases not matched to a gene: 5. Germline V gene lookup returns CDR1 MNHEY and CDR2 SVGAGI. The CDR3 spans 14 residues. The CDR3, as DNA: TGTGCCAGCAGTCCGTGGACAGGGACCTACGAGCAGTACTTC. Its protein is CASSPWTGTYEQYF.

This clone is medium-sized. This sequence joins TRBV4-3 and TRBJ2-3; 11 nucleotides align to TRBD2. The junction had 1 base not matched to a gene; V was cut back by 4 bases and J by 1 base. This CDR3 region has 15 residues. Germline V gives CDR1 LGHNA, CDR2 YSLEER. The CDR3 DNA reads as TGCGCCAGCAGCCTGGGACTAGCGGGCACAGATACGCAGTATTTT. Translating gives CASSLGLAGTDTQYF.

The chain combines TRBV2 with TRBJ2-7, with TRBD2 matching 8 bases. Germline V gene sequence: CDR1 SNHLY, CDR2 FYNNEI. The CDR3 loop spans 12 amino acids. Trimming at V came to 8 bases and at J to 5 bases, leaving 5 bases not matched to a gene. The CDR3 protein is CASEGRGDEQYF. Written as DNA, the CDR3 is TGTGCCAGCGAGGGGCGGGGGGACGAGCAGTACTTC.

V gene TRBV2 combines with J gene TRBJ2-2, with D hard to call. From germline, CDR1 is SNHLY and CDR2 FYNNEI. CDR3 length equals 14 residues. Between the trimmed V and J ends, which lost 2 bases and 2 bases, there was a span of 6 bases. CDR3 sequence: CASSESSNTGELFF. The CDR3 coding sequence is TGTGCCAGCAGTGAAAGCTCAAACACCGGGGAGCTGTTTTTT.

V is TRBV5-1 and J is TRBJ2-2; the D is unclear. The CDR3 consists of 15 residues. V lost 0 bases to trimming and J lost 2 bases, with 8 bases between them. The germline gives CDR1 SGHRS, CDR2 YFSETQ. The CDR3 loop is CASSLVQINTGELFF. The CDR3 DNA is TGCGCCAGCAGCTTGGTACAGATCAACACCGGGGAGCTGTTTTTT. Drawing the rest from reference TRBV5-1 and TRBJ2-2, the complete variable domain is KAGVTQTPRYLIKTRGQQVTLSCSPISGHRSVSWYQQTPGQGLQFLFEYFSETQRNKGNFPGRFSGRQFSNSRSEMNVSTLELGDSALYLCASSLVQINTGELFFGEGSRLTVL.

The V call is TRBV6-1, the J call TRBJ2-3, with a possible D match to TRBD1 (6 bases). V dropped 5 bases and J dropped 0 bases, with 12 bases sitting between them. This CDR3 spans 15 amino acids. Germline CDR1 reads MNHNS; CDR2 reads SASEGT. The CDR3 is CASSLQGFSTDTQYF. The CDR3 coding sequence is TGTGCCAGCAGTTTACAGGGTTTTAGCACAGATACGCAGTATTTT.

The J gene is TRBJ2-3, the V gene TRBV14; tentative D call: TRBD2 (5 bases). This CDR3 region has 12 residues. The V gene's germline CDR1 is SGHDN and CDR2 FVKESK. V was clipped by 5 bases and J by 8 bases, with 11 bases between them. As DNA, the CDR3 is TGTGCCAGCAGCAAACCGGGATTTACGCAGTATTTT. Its translation: CASSKPGFTQYF.

This sequence joins TRBV7-9 and TRBJ1-5; TRBD1 agrees at 9 bases. Germline V lookup: CDR1 SEHNR, CDR2 FQNEAQ (reference sequence). J lost 7 bases, V lost 5 bases, and 12 bases had no gene match. CDR3 size: 16 residues. The CDR3 protein is CASSRSGTGLGQPQHF. Here the CDR3 DNA reads TGTGCCAGCAGCCGATCGGGGACAGGGCTAGGACAGCCCCAGCATTTT.

The chain combines TRBV4-3 with TRBJ1-2, with D possibly matching TRBD1 (5 bases). The CDR3 loop spans 15 amino acids. Germline CDR1 and CDR2: LGHNA and YSLEER. The V gene lost 0 bases and the J gene lost 8 bases, with 16 bases spanning the gap. CDR3 DNA sequence: TGCGCCAGCAGCCAAGATCTTGGAGGGGTGTTCGGCTACACCTTC. This encodes CASSQDLGGVFGYTF.

The chain recombines TRBV7-6 with TRBJ2-2; D might be TRBD1 (6 bases). The CDR3 consists of 16 residues. The germline gives CDR1 SGHVS, CDR2 FNYEAQ. V lost 0 bases and J 1 base, leaving 9 bases between the germline ends. CDR3 region: CASSLANRENTGELFF. CDR3 DNA sequence: TGTGCCAGCAGCTTAGCGAACAGGGAGAACACCGGGGAGCTGTTTTTT. The whole variable domain, filled in from reference TRBV7-6 and TRBJ2-2, reads GAGVSQSPRYKVTKRGQDVALRCDPISGHVSLYWYRQALGQGPEFLTYFNYEAQQDKSGLPNDRFSAERPEGSISTLTIQRTEQRDSAMYRCASSLANRENTGELFFGEGSRLTVL.